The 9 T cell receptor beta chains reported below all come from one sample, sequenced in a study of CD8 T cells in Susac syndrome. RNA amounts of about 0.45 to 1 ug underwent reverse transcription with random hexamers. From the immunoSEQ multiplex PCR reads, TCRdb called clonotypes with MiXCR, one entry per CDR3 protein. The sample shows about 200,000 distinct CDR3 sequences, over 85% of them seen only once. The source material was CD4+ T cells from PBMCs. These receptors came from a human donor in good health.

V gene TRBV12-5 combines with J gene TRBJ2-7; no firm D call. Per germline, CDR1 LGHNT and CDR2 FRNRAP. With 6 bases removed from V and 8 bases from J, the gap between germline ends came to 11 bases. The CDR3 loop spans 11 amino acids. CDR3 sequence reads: CASGLSVQQYF. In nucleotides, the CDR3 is TGTGCTAGTGGCCTTTCGGTACAGCAGTACTTC.

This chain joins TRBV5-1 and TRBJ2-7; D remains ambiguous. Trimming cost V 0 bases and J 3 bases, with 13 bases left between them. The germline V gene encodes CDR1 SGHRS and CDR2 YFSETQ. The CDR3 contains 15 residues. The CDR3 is CASSLADGFRYEQYF. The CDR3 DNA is TGCGCCAGCAGCTTGGCAGACGGATTCCGCTACGAGCAGTACTTC. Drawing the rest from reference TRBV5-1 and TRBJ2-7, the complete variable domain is KAGVTQTPRYLIKTRGQQVTLSCSPISGHRSVSWYQQTPGQGLQFLFEYFSETQRNKGNFPGRFSGRQFSNSRSEMNVSTLELGDSALYLCASSLADGFRYEQYFGPGTRLTVT.

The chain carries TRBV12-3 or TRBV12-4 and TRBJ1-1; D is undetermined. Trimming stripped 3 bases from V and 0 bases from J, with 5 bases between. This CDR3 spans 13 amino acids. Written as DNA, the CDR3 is TGTGCCAGCAGTTTGCACATGAACACTGAAGCTTTCTTT. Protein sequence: CASSLHMNTEAFF.

CDR3 DNA sequence: TGCAGCGTTGAAGATAGCGGGGCCACCGATAATGAGCAGTTCTTC. Protein sequence: CSVEDSGATDNEQFF. The chain uses TRBV29-1 and TRBJ2-1, with 8 bases fitting TRBD2. Germline assignment: CDR1 SQVTM and CDR2 ANQGSEA. Losses at the gene ends were 0 bases for V and 7 bases for J; bases not matched to a gene: 8. The CDR3 extends over 15 amino acids.

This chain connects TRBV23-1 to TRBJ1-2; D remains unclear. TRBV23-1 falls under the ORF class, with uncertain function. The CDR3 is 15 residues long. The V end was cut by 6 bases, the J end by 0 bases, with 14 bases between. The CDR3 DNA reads TGCGCCAGCAGCCGTACCGGGCCAGCTAACTATGGCTACACCTTC. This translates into CASSRTGPANYGYTF.

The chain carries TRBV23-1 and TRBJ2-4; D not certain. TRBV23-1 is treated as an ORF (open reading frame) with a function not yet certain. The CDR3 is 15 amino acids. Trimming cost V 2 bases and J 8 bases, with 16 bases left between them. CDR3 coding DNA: TGCGCCAGCAGTCAAGCTGCGACCCTTGGGCACATTCAGTACTTC. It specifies CASSQAATLGHIQYF.

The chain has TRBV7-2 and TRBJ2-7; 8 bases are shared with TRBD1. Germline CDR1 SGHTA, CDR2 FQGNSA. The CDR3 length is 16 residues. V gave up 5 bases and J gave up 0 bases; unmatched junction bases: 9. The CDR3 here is CASSKGQGLVSYEQYF. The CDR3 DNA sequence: TGTGCCAGCAGCAAAGGACAGGGCCTGGTCTCCTACGAGCAGTACTTC. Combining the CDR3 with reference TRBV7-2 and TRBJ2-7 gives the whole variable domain GAGVSQSPSNKVTEKGKDVELRCDPISGHTALYWYRQSLGQGLEFLIYFQGNSAPDKSGLPSDRFSAERTGGSVSTLTIQRTQQEDSAVYLCASSKGQGLVSYEQYFGPGTRLTVT.

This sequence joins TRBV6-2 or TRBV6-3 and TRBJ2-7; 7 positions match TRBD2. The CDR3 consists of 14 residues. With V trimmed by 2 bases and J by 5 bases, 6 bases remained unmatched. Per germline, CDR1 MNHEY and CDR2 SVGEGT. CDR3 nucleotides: TGTGCCAGCAGTTACGCAGGGAGGGAGAACGAGCAGTACGTC. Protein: CASSYAGRENEQYV.

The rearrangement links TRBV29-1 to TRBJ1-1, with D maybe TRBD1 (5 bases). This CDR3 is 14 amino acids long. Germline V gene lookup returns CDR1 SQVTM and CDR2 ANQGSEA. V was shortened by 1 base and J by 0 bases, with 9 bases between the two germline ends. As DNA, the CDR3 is TGCAGCGTTGAAGCCAGGGTGATGAACACTGAAGCTTTCTTT. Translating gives CSVEARVMNTEAFF.